Presented here are 29 T cell receptor beta chains from one specimen sequenced in a study of T cell clonality in common variable immunodeficiency. The table came from immunoSEQ multiplex PCR; TCRdb's copy has only in-frame clones and leaves some out. The profile covers 50,000 to 60,000 clones, none occurring a single time. Sequenced: peripheral blood mononuclear cells. Source of these receptors: a person aged 18-69 years in good health.

This clone has a count of ten or more. Read coverage stops 3 residues before the CDR3 terminus; the germline J gene supplies the remainder. The chain links TRBV30 to TRBJ1-5; D possibly corresponds to TRBD1 (5 bases). V lost 5 bases, J lost 7 bases, and 15 bases lay in between. The CDR3 is made up of 13 amino acids. The germline CDR1 and CDR2 sequences are GTSNPN and SVGIG (reference sequence). The CDR3 reads CAWGRGGDQPQHF. The part of the CDR3 DNA that was read is TGTGCCTGGGGACGGGGCGGGGACCAGCCC.

Many counts were recorded for this clone. The read falls 3 residues short of the CDR3 end, and the missing part is taken from the germline J gene. The V gene is TRBV5-4, the J gene TRBJ2-3; 8 positions agree with TRBD2. With V trimmed by 2 bases and J by 4 bases, 6 bases remained unmatched. The CDR3 contains 15 residues. CDR1 is SGHNT, CDR2 YYREEE, per germline (reference sequence). The CDR3 protein is CASSFATGGADTQYF. The covered CDR3 bases are TGTGCCAGCAGCTTTGCCACGGGAGGGGCAGATACG.

This clone was recorded many times. The read is 3 residues too short to cover the CDR3 end, so that end is filled in from the germline J gene. This chain joins TRBV20-1 and TRBJ2-7, with 8 bases fitting TRBD2. CDR3 length: 12 amino acids. From germline, CDR1 is DFQATT and CDR2 SNEGSKA (reference sequence). Trimming at V came to 7 bases and at J to 5 bases, leaving 7 bases not matched to a gene. The CDR3 region is CSGERENNEQYF. The sequenced CDR3 bases are TGCAGTGGGGAGCGGGAGAACAACGAG.

This clone was observed at least ten times. The CDR3 extends 3 residues past the end of the read, so its final part is completed from the germline J gene. This chain connects TRBV4-1 to TRBJ2-1; 9 bases align to TRBD1. Trimming at V came to 6 bases and at J to 8 bases, leaving 11 bases not matched to a gene. Germline loops: CDR1 MGHRA, CDR2 YSYEKL. The CDR3 sequence is 15 residues long. The DNA read from the CDR3 is TGCGCCAGCAGTCACCGGGACAGGGATCTTGATGAG. Translating it yields CASSHRDRDLDE. The complete CDR3 protein is CASSHRDRDLDEQFF.

This clone was counted ten times or more. The DNA ends 3 residues before the CDR3 does, and the rest of the CDR3 is filled in from the germline J gene. The rearrangement uses TRBV5-1 and TRBJ2-3, with D possibly matching TRBD2 (7 bases). The CDR3 is made up of 15 amino acids. The germline V gene encodes CDR1 SGHRS and CDR2 YFSETQ. V dropped 0 bases and J dropped 6 bases, with 14 bases sitting between them. The chain's CDR3 is CASSLASGGSDTQYF. CDR3 bases read: TGCGCCAGCAGCTTGGCCTCGGGGGGCTCTGATACG.

This clone has a count of ten or more. The CDR3 extends 3 residues past the end of the read, so its final part is completed from the germline J gene. This chain uses TRBV2 with TRBJ1-1, with 7 bases matching TRBD1. With V trimmed by 6 bases and J by 5 bases, 9 bases remained unmatched. CDR1 is SNHLY, CDR2 FYNNEI, per germline. This CDR3 spans 14 amino acids. The CDR3 bases that were read are TGTGCCAGCAGAGGAGTACAGGGGTTGACTGAA. It specifies CASRGVQGLTE. The whole CDR3 protein reads CASRGVQGLTEAFF.

This clone was detected ten times or more. The CDR3 goes on 3 residues after the read ends, and that part is filled in from the germline J gene. This chain joins TRBV9 and TRBJ2-1; TRBD2 matches 8 bases. CDR1 is SGDLS, CDR2 YYNGEE, per germline. The CDR3 covers 15 residues. The J segment lost 8 bases and the V segment lost 3 bases, leaving 10 bases of the junction unmatched. The CDR3 protein is CASSGRERENDEQFF. The sequenced CDR3 bases are TGTGCCAGCAGCGGAAGGGAGCGGGAGAACGATGAG. The variable domain in full, with the rest retrieved from reference TRBV9 and TRBJ2-1, is DSGVTQTPKHLITATGQRVTLRCSPRSGDLSVYWYQQSLDQGLQFLIQYYNGEERAKGNILERFSAQQFPDLHSELNLSSLELGDSALYFCASSGRERENDEQFFGPGTRLTVL.

This clone occurred many times. The read ends 3 residues shy of where the CDR3 ends; the end is completed using the germline J gene. This chain uses TRBV7-3 with TRBJ2-5, with D possibly being TRBD2 (5 bases). Trimming stripped 5 bases from V and 5 bases from J, with 12 bases between. The CDR3 sequence is 13 residues long. The germline V gene encodes CDR1 SGHTA and CDR2 FQGTGA. The CDR3 loop is CASSRTERETQYF. CDR3 bases read: TGTGCCAGCAGCCGGACTGAGAGGGAGACC.

Concerning this clone: The sequenced fragment ends 3 residues before the CDR3 boundary, so the rest is inferred from the germline J gene. The chain is built from TRBV7-8 and TRBJ1-2; D is uncertain. V was cut by 2 bases and J by 6 bases, with 10 bases left in between. CDR1 is SGHVS, CDR2 FQNEAQ, per germline. This CDR3 comprises 13 residues. Partial CDR3 DNA: TGTGCCAGCAGCTTAAGGGTTTTTAATGGC. This codes for CASSLRVFNG. The full CDR3 is CASSLRVFNGYTF.

This clone showed up many times. The read halts 3 residues ahead of the CDR3 end, with the missing end drawn from the germline J gene. The chain combines TRBV30 with TRBJ1-1, with D hard to call. CDR3 size: 11 residues. Germline-derived CDR1 and CDR2 are GTSNPN and SVGIG (reference sequence). The CDR3 reads CAWSVANGAFF. The DNA read from the CDR3 is TGTGCCTGGAGTGTAGCCAATGGA.

As for this clone: From the germline J gene comes the end of the CDR3, since the read stops 3 residues before it. The V and J genes are TRBV2 and TRBJ1-5; 10 bases are shared with TRBD1. Trimming cost V 6 bases and J 4 bases; bases outside gene matches: 15. The CDR3 sequence is 18 residues long. Germline CDR1 is SNHLY and CDR2 is FYNNEI. CDR3 DNA (partial): TGTGCCAGCAGCGAACGGACAGGGGGAATTTTAGGGAATCAGCCC. Its translation is CASSERTGGILGNQP. The full CDR3 protein is CASSERTGGILGNQPQHF. The full variable domain, its missing parts supplied by reference TRBV2 and TRBJ1-5, is EPEVTQTPSHQVTQMGQEVILRCVPISNHLYFYWYRQILGQKVEFLVSFYNNEISEKSEIFDDQFSVERPDGSNFTLKIRSTKLEDSAMYFCASSERTGGILGNQPQHFGDGTRLSIL.

Ten or more counts support this clone. CDR3 bases read: TGCAGTGCTACAAGACAGGGGTACACTGAA. Amino acids: CSATRQGYTE. The whole CDR3 protein reads CSATRQGYTEAFF. The chain employs TRBV20-1 and TRBJ1-1; the match to TRBD1 covers 8 bases. The read ends 3 residues before the CDR3 terminus; that terminus is restored from the germline J gene. V trimming: 4 bases; J trimming: 3 bases; junction bases outside the gene matches: 4. The CDR3 consists of 13 residues. Germline-derived CDR1 and CDR2 are DFQATT and SNEGSKA (reference sequence).

At least ten counts were recorded for this clone. The observed sequence ends 3 residues before the CDR3 terminus, with the missing tail filled in from the germline J gene. The chain couples TRBV7-8 to TRBJ2-2; 10 bases align to TRBD1. CDR1 SGHVS and CDR2 FQNEAQ come from the germline V gene. The CDR3 length is 15 residues. The ends lost 6 bases at V and 6 bases at J; junction bases unmatched: 7. CDR3 bases read: TGTGCCAGCAGAGGACAGGGGGGTCTCTCCGGGGAG. Protein product: CASRGQGGLSGE. The complete CDR3 protein is CASRGQGGLSGELFF.

A remark on this clone: The read finishes 3 residues shy of the CDR3 end, and the germline J gene is used to complete it. The rearrangement uses TRBV2 and TRBJ1-3, with 8 bases identical to TRBD1. CDR3 length: 16 amino acids. V shed 3 bases, J shed 0 bases, and the junction held 4 bases outside the gene matches. Germline V lookup: CDR1 SNHLY, CDR2 FYNNEI. The CDR3 here is CASSEETGVSGNTIYF. The CDR3 DNA, read in part, is TGTGCCAGCAGTGAGGAGACAGGGGTCTCTGGAAACACC.

This clone showed up many times. Read data end 3 residues before the CDR3 end; the end is taken from the germline J gene. V usage is TRBV7-8 and J usage is TRBJ2-1; 13 nucleotides align to TRBD2. Germline V gene data show CDR1 as SGHVS and CDR2 as FQNEAQ. CDR3 length equals 18 residues. V lost 2 bases to trimming and J lost 6 bases; unmatched junction nucleotides: 10. The CDR3 sequence is CASSLRTSGRGRVNEQFF. The DNA read from the CDR3 is TGTGCCAGCAGCTTACGGACTAGCGGGAGAGGGAGGGTCAATGAG. Drawing the rest from reference TRBV7-8 and TRBJ2-1, the complete variable domain is GAGVSQSPRYKVAKRGQDVALRCDPISGHVSLFWYQQALGQGPEFLTYFQNEAQLDKSGLPSDRFFAERPEGSVSTLKIQRTQQEDSAVYLCASSLRTSGRGRVNEQFFGPGTRLTVL.

This clone was picked up many times. CDR3 sequence: CAWSVLAGGGDEQFF. The sequenced part of the CDR3 DNA is TGTGCCTGGAGTGTACTAGCGGGAGGAGGGGATGAG. The chain is built from TRBV30 and TRBJ2-1; 12 bases align to TRBD2. Sequencing ends 3 residues short of the CDR3 end; the germline J gene provides the rest. The CDR3 is 15 amino acids. The trim removed 0 bases at V and 8 bases at J, leaving 5 bases unmatched. Per the germline V gene, CDR1 is GTSNPN and CDR2 is SVGIG (reference sequence).

In the case of this clone: The read ends 3 residues early relative to the CDR3; the germline J gene fills the gap. This sequence joins TRBV6-1 and TRBJ1-1; D remains ambiguous. Trimming removed 1 base from V and 3 bases from J, with 9 bases in between. The V gene's germline CDR1 is MNHNS and CDR2 SASEGT. The CDR3 runs to 14 residues. Partial CDR3 DNA: TGTGCCAGCAGTGAAGAAGGAGGGTACACTGAA. Translating it yields CASSEEGGYTE. The entire CDR3 protein is CASSEEGGYTEAFF.

In this sample, this clone turned up many times. The CDR3 end lies 3 residues beyond the end of the read and is filled in from the germline J gene. The chain combines TRBV2 with TRBJ2-3; 12 positions agree with TRBD2. Germline V gene data show CDR1 as SNHLY and CDR2 as FYNNEI. J was trimmed by 1 base and V by 7 bases; bases with no gene match: 3. The CDR3 length is 15 residues. The CDR3 is CASKASGGGTDTQYF. Incomplete CDR3 DNA: TGTGCCAGCAAGGCTAGCGGGGGGGGCACAGATACG.

This clone came up many times. The CDR3 sequence: CASSLGTALGANYGYTF. CDR3 bases read: TGTGCCAGTAGTCTCGGGACAGCCTTGGGGGCTAACTATGGC. V is TRBV19 and J is TRBJ1-2; 7 nucleotides align to TRBD1. The CDR3 end falls 3 residues outside the read, so it is completed with the germline J gene. The ends lost 5 bases at V and 0 bases at J; junction bases unmatched: 12. This CDR3 spans 17 amino acids. In germline, CDR1 is LNHDA, CDR2 SQIVND (reference sequence).

This clone was seen repeatedly, ten times or more. Read sequence stops 3 residues before the CDR3 end, and the germline J gene provides the missing end. V usage is TRBV7-3 and J usage is TRBJ2-1, with a tentative D call TRBD1 (5 bases). Per germline, CDR1 SGHTA and CDR2 FQGTGA. The CDR3 spans 12 residues. V shed 4 bases and J shed 7 bases, with 8 bases lying between them. The CDR3 bases that were read are TGTGCCAGCAGCTCATACAGGAATGAG. Residues: CASSSYRNE. The whole CDR3 sequence reads CASSSYRNEQFF.

This clone was counted at least ten times. The sequence runs out 3 residues before the end of the CDR3; the remainder is reconstructed from the germline J gene. The chain is built from TRBV29-1 and TRBJ1-1, with TRBD1 matching 7 bases. Germline V gives CDR1 SQVTM, CDR2 ANQGSEA. Trimming at V came to 7 bases and at J to 6 bases, leaving 14 bases not matched to a gene. This CDR3 is 14 amino acids long. The sequenced CDR3 bases are TGCAGCGCTTTTGGCGGAAACAGGGGCTCTGAA. It specifies CSAFGGNRGSE. The CDR3, in full, reads CSAFGGNRGSEAFF.

This clone was observed at least ten times. The covered CDR3 bases are TGTGCCAGCAGTGAACGGGCGGGAGGGTACAATGAG. Residues: CASSERAGGYNE. In full, the CDR3 reads CASSERAGGYNEQFF. The chain couples TRBV2 to TRBJ2-1, with TRBD2 matching 9 bases. Read coverage stops 3 residues before the CDR3 terminus; the germline J gene supplies the remainder. This CDR3 is 15 amino acids long. The ends lost 2 bases at V and 4 bases at J; junction bases unmatched: 3. Germline V gene data show CDR1 as SNHLY and CDR2 as FYNNEI.

Regarding this clone: The read ends 3 residues early relative to the CDR3; the germline J gene fills the gap. The chain is built from TRBV2 and TRBJ2-1; 9 nucleotides agree with TRBD2. Germline V gene lookup returns CDR1 SNHLY and CDR2 FYNNEI. V lost 5 bases, J lost 4 bases, and 9 bases stayed unmatched. CDR3 length: 16 amino acids. CDR3 sequence: CASSIGPGLAYNEQFF. The CDR3 bases that were read are TGTGCCAGCAGTATCGGGCCGGGACTAGCTTACAATGAG.

This clone was seen ten or more times. CDR3 amino acids: CAWSVGQGTNYGYTF. The DNA read from the CDR3 is TGTGCCTGGAGTGTTGGGCAGGGAACAAACTATGGC. The chain has TRBV30 and TRBJ1-2; D is possibly TRBD1 (5 bases). The CDR3 end lies 3 residues beyond the end of the read and is filled in from the germline J gene. Per germline, CDR1 GTSNPN and CDR2 SVGIG (reference sequence). This CDR3 has 15 residues. With 0 bases removed from V and 2 bases from J, the gap between germline ends came to 13 bases.

Many counts were recorded for this clone. The CDR3 end falls 3 residues outside the read, so it is completed with the germline J gene. The chain links TRBV7-9 to TRBJ2-5; 7 nucleotides agree with TRBD1. The CDR3 is 14 residues long. Germline V lookup: CDR1 SEHNR, CDR2 FQNEAQ (reference sequence). With 1 base clipped from V and 4 bases from J, the junction kept 3 bases outside the gene matches. Partial CDR3 DNA: TGTGCCAGCAGCTTAGACAGGGGCGCAGAGACC. This translates into CASSLDRGAET. The entire CDR3 reads CASSLDRGAETQYF.

Concerning this clone itself: The read finishes 3 residues shy of the CDR3 end, and the germline J gene is used to complete it. This rearrangement joins TRBV19 to TRBJ1-5; D is perhaps TRBD1 (5 bases). CDR3 length equals 15 residues. Germline V lookup: CDR1 LNHDA, CDR2 SQIVND (reference sequence). Trimming left V 7 bases short and J 3 bases short, with 16 bases between. CDR3 loop: CASTPRRGDNQPQHF. Partial CDR3 DNA: TGTGCCAGTACCCCTAGGAGAGGGGACAATCAGCCC. Looking up the rest from reference TRBV19 and TRBJ1-5 gives the full variable domain: DGGITQSPKYLFRKEGQNVTLSCEQNLNHDAMYWYRQDPGQGLRLIYYSQIVNDFQKGDIAEGYSVSREKKESFPLTVTSAQKNPTAFYLCASTPRRGDNQPQHFGDGTRLSIL.

There are many counts of this clone. The read falls 3 residues short of the CDR3 end, and the missing part is taken from the germline J gene. The chain uses TRBV6-4 and TRBJ2-1; TRBD1 matches at 9 bases. V lost 2 bases and J lost 5; bases outside the gene matches: 4. The CDR3 contains 15 residues. Germline loops: CDR1 MRHNA, CDR2 SNTAGT. CDR3: CASSDTGQGHNEQFF. The covered CDR3 bases are TGTGCCAGCAGTGACACCGGACAGGGGCACAATGAG.

This clone was detected ten times or more. The missing CDR3 end, 3 residues past where the read stops, is filled in from the germline J gene. The chain couples TRBV20-1 to TRBJ2-7, with 7 bases that match TRBD1. The CDR3 runs to 12 residues. Germline CDR1 is DFQATT and CDR2 is SNEGSKA (reference sequence). V trimming: 6 bases; J trimming: 5 bases; junction bases outside the gene matches: 7. CDR3 region: CSATGRLNEQYF. The sequenced CDR3 bases are TGCAGTGCGACAGGGAGATTAAACGAG.

There are many counts of this clone. The DNA ends 3 residues before the CDR3 does, and the rest of the CDR3 is filled in from the germline J gene. The chain recombines TRBV30 with TRBJ1-2; TRBD1 is a possible D gene (6 bases). The ends were cut back, 5 bases at V and 2 bases at J, with 12 bases in the middle. The CDR3 totals 13 residues. The V gene's germline CDR1 is GTSNPN and CDR2 SVGIG (reference sequence). CDR3 bases read: TGTGCCTGGGCGAGGGGGGGCAACTATGGC. Translated, it gives CAWARGGNYG. The whole CDR3 is CAWARGGNYGYTF.